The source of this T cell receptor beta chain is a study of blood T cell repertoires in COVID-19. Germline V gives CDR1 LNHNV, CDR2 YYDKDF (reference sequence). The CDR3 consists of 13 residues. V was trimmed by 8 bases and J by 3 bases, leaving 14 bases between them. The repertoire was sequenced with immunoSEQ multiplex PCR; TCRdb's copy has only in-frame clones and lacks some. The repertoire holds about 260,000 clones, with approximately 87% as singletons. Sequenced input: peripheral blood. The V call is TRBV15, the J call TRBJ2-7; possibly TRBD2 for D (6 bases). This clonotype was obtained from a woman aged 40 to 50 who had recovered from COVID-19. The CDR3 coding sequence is TGTGCCACCGGCGGGACCCGAAGCTACGAGCAGTACTTC. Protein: CATGGTRSYEQYF. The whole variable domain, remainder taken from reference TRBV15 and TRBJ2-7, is DAMVIQNPRYQVTQFGKPVTLSCSQTLNHNVMYWYQQKSSQAPKLLFHYYDKDFNNEADTPDNFQSRRPNTSFCFLDIRSPGLGDTAMYLCATGGTRSYEQYFGPGTRLTVT.